Below, one T cell receptor (beta chain) is given with its context. The sample belongs to a study of blood T cell repertoires in COVID-19. The overall study: The United States, Italy and Spain provided the acute and convalescent COVID-19 samples. T cells, B-cell-depleted T cells, or PBMCs provided the cDNA or gDNA that served as material.

Authors' data handling: Estimation of nucleated cell counts was performed using reference gene primer amplification. Measured with immunoSEQ multiplex PCR; TCRdb has only the in-frame clones, and not every one. For V, J and clone size, that table is used; D and trimming come from the DNA. The sample contains 30,000 or so clones, almost 85% of which appear only once. Sequencing was done on a sample of peripheral blood. The receptor was derived from a man older than 75 with active COVID-19.

In nucleotides, the CDR3 is TGTGCCAGCAGCTTAACAGGGGTCCTCAATGAAAAACTGTTTTTT. Protein sequence: CASSLTGVLNEKLFF. This sequence joins TRBV5-6 and TRBJ1-4, with TRBD1 identical over 7 bases. The length of the CDR3 is 15 residues. The germline V gene has CDR1 SGHDT and CDR2 YYEEEE. V lost 2 bases, J lost 5 bases, and 6 bases stayed unmatched.